The 15 T cell receptor beta chains given below trace back to one sample, sequenced in a study of blood T cell repertoires in COVID-19. Profiled with immunoSEQ multiplex PCR; TCRdb holds only in-frame clones, not every one. Of under 300,000 clones in the sample, about nine tenths were seen once. The sequenced sample was PBMCs or T cells enriched from blood (not recorded which). The receptors originated from a woman aged 60-75 years who had recovered from COVID-19.

This clone was observed a single time. The V gene is TRBV10-3, the J gene TRBJ1-1; no clear D gene. CDR1 ENHRY and CDR2 SYGVKD come from the germline V gene. CDR3 length: 16 residues. Trimming took 11 bases from V and 0 from J, leaving 22 bases between them. The CDR3 region is CAVLSGPASMNTEAFF. The CDR3 nucleotides read TGTGCCGTCCTGTCTGGGCCAGCCTCTATGAACACTGAAGCTTTCTTT.

V usage is TRBV5-1 and J usage is TRBJ1-1; D is ambiguous. The CDR3 contains 13 residues. Germline V gene lookup returns CDR1 SGHRS and CDR2 YFSETQ. The V end lost 5 bases, the J end lost 1 base, and 9 bases lay between the germline ends. DNA for the CDR3: TGCGCCAGCAGAGAAGGAGAGAACACTGAAGCTTTCTTT. Its protein product is CASREGENTEAFF.

This chain uses TRBV2 with TRBJ1-1, with D perhaps matching TRBD1 (5 bases). The CDR3 runs 14 residues. Between the trimmed V and J ends, which lost 8 bases and 1 base, there was a span of 14 bases. Germline V lookup: CDR1 SNHLY, CDR2 FYNNEI. This CDR3 is CASLPTGQNTEAFF. The DNA of the CDR3 is TGTGCCAGCTTGCCAACTGGACAGAACACTGAAGCTTTCTTT.

V gene TRBV5-1 combines with J gene TRBJ2-3, with TRBD2 matching over 9 bases. Trimming removed 4 bases from V and 1 base from J; junction bases left unmatched: 1. This CDR3 has 14 amino acids. Germline V gene sequence: CDR1 SGHRS, CDR2 YFSETQ. Here the CDR3 reads CASSRTSGTDTQYF. CDR3 DNA: TGCGCCAGCAGCCGGACTAGCGGCACAGATACGCAGTATTTT.

The genes are TRBV9 and TRBJ2-4; 11 bases align to TRBD2. Germline V gives CDR1 SGDLS, CDR2 YYNGEE. Trimming took 4 bases from V and 0 from J; bases not matched to a gene: 3. CDR3 length: 16 amino acids. The CDR3 protein is CASSKGLAGAKNIQYF. CDR3 in DNA: TGTGCCAGCAGCAAAGGACTAGCGGGAGCCAAAAACATTCAGTACTTC.

V usage is TRBV27 and J usage is TRBJ1-2; D is possibly TRBD1 (6 bases). V was shortened by 3 bases and J by 2 bases, with 10 bases between the two germline ends. This CDR3 spans 14 amino acids. Germline CDR1 MNHEY, CDR2 SMNVEV (reference sequence). CDR3: CASSFGQGNYGYTF. DNA for the CDR3: TGTGCCAGCAGTTTTGGCCAGGGGAACTATGGCTACACCTTC.

The sample holds a few counts of this clone. The chain links TRBV18 to TRBJ1-2; a possible D gene is TRBD1 (6 bases). With 0 bases removed from V and 8 bases from J, the gap between germline ends came to 7 bases. CDR1 is KGHSH, CDR2 LQKENI, per germline. The length of the CDR3 is 12 residues. CDR3 sequence: CASSPPGQGYTF. CDR3 bases: TGTGCCAGCTCACCACCTGGACAGGGCTACACCTTC. The full variable domain, in which reference TRBV18 and TRBJ1-2 provide the parts outside the CDR3, is NAGVMQNPRHLVRRRGQEARLRCSPMKGHSHVYWYRQLPEEGLKFMVYLQKENIIDESGMPKERFSAEFPKEGPSILRIQQVVRGDSAAYFCASSPPGQGYTFGSGTRLTVV.

The rearrangement links TRBV14 to TRBJ2-5; D may be TRBD2 (5 bases). This CDR3 comprises 11 residues. From germline, CDR1 is SGHDN and CDR2 FVKESK. Trimming removed 6 bases from V and 4 bases from J, with 6 bases in between. The CDR3 reads CASRGGETQYF. Here the CDR3 DNA reads TGTGCCAGCAGAGGAGGAGAGACCCAGTACTTC.

The chain is built from TRBV28 and TRBJ1-2, with D maybe TRBD1 (6 bases). The CDR3 sequence is 13 residues long. V shed 4 bases and J shed 7 bases, with 13 bases lying between them. Per germline, CDR1 MDHEN and CDR2 SYDVKM. The CDR3 sequence is CASSYRSGVGYTF. CDR3 in DNA: TGTGCCAGCAGTTACCGCTCAGGGGTTGGCTACACCTTC.

The rearrangement uses TRBV5-5 and TRBJ2-2; TRBD1 agrees at 8 bases. Trimming at V came to 4 bases and at J to 5 bases, leaving 16 bases not matched to a gene. Germline V gives CDR1 SGHKS, CDR2 YYEKEE (reference sequence). The CDR3 consists of 18 residues. The CDR3 protein is CASSRRLGTGDVTGELFF. In DNA, the CDR3 is TGTGCCAGCAGCCGGCGTTTGGGGACAGGCGATGTGACCGGGGAGCTGTTTTTT.

The chain joins TRBV14 to TRBJ2-7, with 11 bases that match TRBD2. Trimming took 3 bases from V and 2 from J; bases not matched to a gene: 6. Germline loops: CDR1 SGHDN, CDR2 FVKESK. CDR3 length equals 16 residues. Here the CDR3 DNA reads TGTGCCAGCAGCCAGAGGACTAGCGGGCCTACCTACGAGCAGTACTTC. Residues: CASSQRTSGPTYEQYF.

The chain has TRBV30 and TRBJ1-6, with D possibly being TRBD1 (6 bases). V lost 8 bases to trimming and J lost 11 bases, with 19 bases between them. This CDR3 has 13 amino acids. Germline V lookup: CDR1 GTSNPN, CDR2 SVGIG (reference sequence). For the CDR3, the DNA is TGTGCCCATGATCGGGGGGCCGGGGCACCCCTCCACTTT. Translated, it gives CAHDRGAGAPLHF.

J is TRBJ2-1 and V is TRBV29-1; D perhaps matches TRBD2 (6 bases). Between the trimmed V and J ends, which lost 8 bases and 8 bases, there was a span of 16 bases. CDR3 length equals 12 residues. In germline, CDR1 is SQVTM, CDR2 ANQGSEA. CDR3 bases: TGCAGCCCCGGGGAGCCGGGGGATGAGCAGTTCTTC. It encodes CSPGEPGDEQFF.

This rearrangement joins TRBV15 to TRBJ1-1, with 9 positions matching TRBD1. V shed 1 base and J 4 bases; nucleotides not matched to a gene: 4. This CDR3 contains 15 residues. Looked up from germline, CDR1 is LNHNV and CDR2 is YYDKDF (reference sequence). DNA for the CDR3: TGTGCCACCAGCAGAGGAACAGGGGGCATCACTGAAGCTTTCTTT. The encoded protein is CATSRGTGGITEAFF.

The V gene is TRBV4-1, the J gene TRBJ2-2, with D maybe TRBD1 (5 bases). Germline CDR1 is MGHRA and CDR2 is YSYEKL. Trimming stripped 4 bases from V and 5 bases from J, with 14 bases between. This CDR3 spans 15 amino acids. The CDR3 spells CASSRLGRETGELFF. CDR3 nucleotides: TGCGCCAGCAGCCGCCTGGGGCGTGAGACCGGGGAGCTGTTTTTT.